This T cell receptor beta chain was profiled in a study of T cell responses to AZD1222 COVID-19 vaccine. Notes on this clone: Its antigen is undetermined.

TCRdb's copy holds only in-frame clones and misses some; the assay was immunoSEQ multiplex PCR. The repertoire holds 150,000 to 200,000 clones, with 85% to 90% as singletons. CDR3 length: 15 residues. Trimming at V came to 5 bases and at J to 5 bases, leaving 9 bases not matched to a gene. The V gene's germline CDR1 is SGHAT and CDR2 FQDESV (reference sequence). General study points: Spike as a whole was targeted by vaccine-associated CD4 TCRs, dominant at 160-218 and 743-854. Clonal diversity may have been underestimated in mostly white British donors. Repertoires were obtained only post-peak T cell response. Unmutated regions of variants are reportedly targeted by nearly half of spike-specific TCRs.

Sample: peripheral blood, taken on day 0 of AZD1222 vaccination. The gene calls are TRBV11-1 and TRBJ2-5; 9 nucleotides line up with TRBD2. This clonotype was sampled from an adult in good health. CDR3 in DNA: TGTGCCAGCAGCGCAGGCCTGCGGGAGGGGGAGACCCAGTACTTC. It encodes CASSAGLREGETQYF. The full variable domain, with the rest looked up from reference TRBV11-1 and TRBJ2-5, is EAEVAQSPRYKITEKSQAVAFWCDPISGHATLYWYRQILGQGPELLVQFQDESVVDDSQLPKDRFSAERLKGVDSTLKIQPAELGDSAMYLCASSAGLREGETQYFGPGTRLLVL.